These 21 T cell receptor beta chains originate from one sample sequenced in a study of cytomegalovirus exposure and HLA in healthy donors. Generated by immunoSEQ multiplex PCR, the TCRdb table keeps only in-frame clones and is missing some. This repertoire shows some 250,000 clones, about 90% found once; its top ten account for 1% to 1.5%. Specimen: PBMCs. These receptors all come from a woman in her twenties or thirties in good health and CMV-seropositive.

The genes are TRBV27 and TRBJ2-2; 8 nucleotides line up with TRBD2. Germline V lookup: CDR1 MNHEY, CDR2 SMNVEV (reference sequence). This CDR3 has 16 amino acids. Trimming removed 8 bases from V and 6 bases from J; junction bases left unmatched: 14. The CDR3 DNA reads TGTGCCAGCTGTACGCAGGGACTAGTGAGACCCGGGGAGCTGTTTTTT. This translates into CASCTQGLVRPGELFF.

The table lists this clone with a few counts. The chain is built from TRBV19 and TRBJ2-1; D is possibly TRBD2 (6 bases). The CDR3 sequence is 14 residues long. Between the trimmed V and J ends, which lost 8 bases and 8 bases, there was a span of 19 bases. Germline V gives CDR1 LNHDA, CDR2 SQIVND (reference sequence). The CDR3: CASGRERGSDEQFF. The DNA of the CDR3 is TGTGCCAGTGGCCGGGAGCGAGGCAGCGATGAGCAGTTCTTC.

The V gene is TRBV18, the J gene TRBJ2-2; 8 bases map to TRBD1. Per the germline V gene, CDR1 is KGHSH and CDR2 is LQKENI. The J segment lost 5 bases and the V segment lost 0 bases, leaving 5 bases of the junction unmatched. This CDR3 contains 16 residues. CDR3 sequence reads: CASSPPTGELTGELFF. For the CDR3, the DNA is TGTGCCAGCTCACCACCGACAGGGGAGCTTACCGGGGAGCTGTTTTTT.

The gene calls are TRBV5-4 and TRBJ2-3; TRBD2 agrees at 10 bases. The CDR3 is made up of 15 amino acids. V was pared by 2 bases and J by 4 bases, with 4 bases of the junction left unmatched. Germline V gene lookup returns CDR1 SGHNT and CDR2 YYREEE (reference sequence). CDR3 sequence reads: CASSFTSGNADTQYF. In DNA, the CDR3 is TGTGCCAGCAGCTTTACTAGCGGGAATGCAGATACGCAGTATTTT.

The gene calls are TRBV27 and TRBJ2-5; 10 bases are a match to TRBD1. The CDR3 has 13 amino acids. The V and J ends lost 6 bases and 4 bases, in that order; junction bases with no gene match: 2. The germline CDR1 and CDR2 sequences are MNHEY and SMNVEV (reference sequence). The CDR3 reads CASRRQGAETQYF. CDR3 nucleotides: TGTGCCAGCAGGCGACAGGGGGCAGAGACCCAGTACTTC.

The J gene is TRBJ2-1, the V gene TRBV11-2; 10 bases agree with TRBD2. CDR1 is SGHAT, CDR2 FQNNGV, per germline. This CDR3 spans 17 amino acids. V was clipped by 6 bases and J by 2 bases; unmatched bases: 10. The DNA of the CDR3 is TGTGCCAGCAGATATCTAGCGGGAGTTACGACCTACAATGAGCAGTTCTTC. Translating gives CASRYLAGVTTYNEQFF.

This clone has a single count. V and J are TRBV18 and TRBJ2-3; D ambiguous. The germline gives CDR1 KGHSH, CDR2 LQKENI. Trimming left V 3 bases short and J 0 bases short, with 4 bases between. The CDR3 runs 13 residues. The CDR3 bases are TGTGCCAGCTCACCCCTTAGCACAGATACGCAGTATTTT. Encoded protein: CASSPLSTDTQYF.

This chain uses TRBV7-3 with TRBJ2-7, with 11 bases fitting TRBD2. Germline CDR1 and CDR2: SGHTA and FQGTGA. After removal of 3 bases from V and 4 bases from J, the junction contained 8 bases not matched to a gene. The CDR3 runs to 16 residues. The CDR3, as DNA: TGTGCCAGCAGCTTTTCCGGAACTAGCGGGAGTTACGAGCAGTACTTC. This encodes CASSFSGTSGSYEQYF.

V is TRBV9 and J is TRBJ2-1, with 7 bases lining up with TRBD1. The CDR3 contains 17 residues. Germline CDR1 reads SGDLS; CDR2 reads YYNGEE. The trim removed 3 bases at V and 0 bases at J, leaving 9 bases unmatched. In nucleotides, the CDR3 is TGTGCCAGCAGCGGGGGGACAGACCCTAGCTCCTACAATGAGCAGTTCTTC. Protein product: CASSGGTDPSSYNEQFF.

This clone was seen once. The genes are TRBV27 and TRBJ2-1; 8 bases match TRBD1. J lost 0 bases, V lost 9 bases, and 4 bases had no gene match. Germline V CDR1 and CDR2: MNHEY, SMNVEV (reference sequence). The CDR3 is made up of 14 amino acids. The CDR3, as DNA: TGTGCCAGGACGACAGGGGACTCCTACAATGAGCAGTTCTTC. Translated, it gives CARTTGDSYNEQFF.

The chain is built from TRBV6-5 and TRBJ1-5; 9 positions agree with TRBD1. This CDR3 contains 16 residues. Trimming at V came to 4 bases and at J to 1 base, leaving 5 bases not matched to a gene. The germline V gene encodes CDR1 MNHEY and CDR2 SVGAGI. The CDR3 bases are TGTGCCAGCAGTTTGGGACAGGGTGGGAGCAATCAGCCCCAGCATTTT. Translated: CASSLGQGGSNQPQHF.

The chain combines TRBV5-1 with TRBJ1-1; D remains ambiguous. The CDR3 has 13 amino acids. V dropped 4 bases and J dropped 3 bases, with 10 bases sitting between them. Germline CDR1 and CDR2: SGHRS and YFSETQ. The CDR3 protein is CASSVDKYTEAFF. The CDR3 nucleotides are TGCGCCAGCAGCGTTGACAAGTACACTGAAGCTTTCTTT. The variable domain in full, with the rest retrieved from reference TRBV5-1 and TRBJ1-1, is KAGVTQTPRYLIKTRGQQVTLSCSPISGHRSVSWYQQTPGQGLQFLFEYFSETQRNKGNFPGRFSGRQFSNSRSEMNVSTLELGDSALYLCASSVDKYTEAFFGQGTRLTVV.

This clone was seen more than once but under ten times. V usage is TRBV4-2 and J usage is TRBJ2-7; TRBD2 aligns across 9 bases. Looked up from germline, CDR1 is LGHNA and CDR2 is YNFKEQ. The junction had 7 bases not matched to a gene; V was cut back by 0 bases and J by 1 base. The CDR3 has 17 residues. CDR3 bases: TGTGCCAGCAGCCAAGATTGGGCGCGGGAGGGGTCCTACGAGCAGTACTTC. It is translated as CASSQDWAREGSYEQYF.

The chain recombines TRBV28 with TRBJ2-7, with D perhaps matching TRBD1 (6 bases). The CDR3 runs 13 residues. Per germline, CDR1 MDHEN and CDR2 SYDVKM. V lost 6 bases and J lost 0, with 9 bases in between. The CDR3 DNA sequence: TGTGCCAGCAGACAGGGTAACTCCTACGAGCAGTACTTC. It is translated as CASRQGNSYEQYF. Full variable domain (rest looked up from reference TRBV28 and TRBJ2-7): DVKVTQSSRYLVKRTGEKVFLECVQDMDHENMFWYRQDPGLGLRLIYFSYDVKMKEKGDIPEGYSVSREKKERFSLILESASTNQTSMYLCASRQGNSYEQYFGPGTRLTVT.

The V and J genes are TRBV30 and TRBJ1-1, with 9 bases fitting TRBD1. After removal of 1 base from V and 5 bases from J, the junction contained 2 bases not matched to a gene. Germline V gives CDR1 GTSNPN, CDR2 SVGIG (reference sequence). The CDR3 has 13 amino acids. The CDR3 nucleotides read TGTGCCTGGAGTGGGGACAGGGATACTGAAGCTTTCTTT. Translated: CAWSGDRDTEAFF.

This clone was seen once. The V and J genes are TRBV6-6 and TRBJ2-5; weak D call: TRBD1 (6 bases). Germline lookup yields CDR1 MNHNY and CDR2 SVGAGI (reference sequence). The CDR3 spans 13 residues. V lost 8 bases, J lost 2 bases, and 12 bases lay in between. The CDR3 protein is CASRITGQETQYF. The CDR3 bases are TGTGCCAGCCGGATAACAGGGCAAGAGACCCAGTACTTC.

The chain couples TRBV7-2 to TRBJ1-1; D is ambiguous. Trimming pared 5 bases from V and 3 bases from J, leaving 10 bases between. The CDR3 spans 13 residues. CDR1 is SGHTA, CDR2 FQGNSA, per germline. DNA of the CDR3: TGTGCCAGCAGCCCGCGTTCGGACACTGAAGCTTTCTTT. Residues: CASSPRSDTEAFF.

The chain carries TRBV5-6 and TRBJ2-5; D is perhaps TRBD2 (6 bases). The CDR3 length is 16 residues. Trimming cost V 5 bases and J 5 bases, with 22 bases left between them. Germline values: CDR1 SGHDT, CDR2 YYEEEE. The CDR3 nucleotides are TGTGCCAGCAGTTACAAGCGGGTCTTAGGGAGGGAGACCCAGTACTTC. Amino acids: CASSYKRVLGRETQYF. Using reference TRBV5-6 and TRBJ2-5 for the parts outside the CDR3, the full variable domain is DAGVTQSPTHLIKTRGQQVTLRCSPKSGHDTVSWYQQALGQGPQFIFQYYEEEERQRGNFPDRFSGHQFPNYSSELNVNALLLGDSALYLCASSYKRVLGRETQYFGPGTRLLVL.

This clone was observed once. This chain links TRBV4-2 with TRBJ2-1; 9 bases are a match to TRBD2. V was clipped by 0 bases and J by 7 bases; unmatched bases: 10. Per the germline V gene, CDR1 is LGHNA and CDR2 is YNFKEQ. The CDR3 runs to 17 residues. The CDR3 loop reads CASSQEPAASGVNEQFF. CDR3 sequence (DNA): TGTGCCAGCAGCCAAGAGCCAGCGGCTAGCGGGGTAAATGAGCAGTTCTTC.

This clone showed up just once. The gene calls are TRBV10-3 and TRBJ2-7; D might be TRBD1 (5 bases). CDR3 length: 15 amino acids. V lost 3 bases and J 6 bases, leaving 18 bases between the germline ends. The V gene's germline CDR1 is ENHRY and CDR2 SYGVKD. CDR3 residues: CAISDSGRQSLEQYF. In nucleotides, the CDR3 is TGTGCCATCAGTGATTCCGGTCGACAGTCCCTCGAGCAGTACTTC.

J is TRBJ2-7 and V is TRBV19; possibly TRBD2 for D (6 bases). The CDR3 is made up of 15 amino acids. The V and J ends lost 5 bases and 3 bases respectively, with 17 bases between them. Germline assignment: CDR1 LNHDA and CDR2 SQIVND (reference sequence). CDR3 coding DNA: TGTGCCAGTAGTCTCGGGACTCCAGCCTACTACGAGCAGTACTTC. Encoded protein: CASSLGTPAYYEQYF.